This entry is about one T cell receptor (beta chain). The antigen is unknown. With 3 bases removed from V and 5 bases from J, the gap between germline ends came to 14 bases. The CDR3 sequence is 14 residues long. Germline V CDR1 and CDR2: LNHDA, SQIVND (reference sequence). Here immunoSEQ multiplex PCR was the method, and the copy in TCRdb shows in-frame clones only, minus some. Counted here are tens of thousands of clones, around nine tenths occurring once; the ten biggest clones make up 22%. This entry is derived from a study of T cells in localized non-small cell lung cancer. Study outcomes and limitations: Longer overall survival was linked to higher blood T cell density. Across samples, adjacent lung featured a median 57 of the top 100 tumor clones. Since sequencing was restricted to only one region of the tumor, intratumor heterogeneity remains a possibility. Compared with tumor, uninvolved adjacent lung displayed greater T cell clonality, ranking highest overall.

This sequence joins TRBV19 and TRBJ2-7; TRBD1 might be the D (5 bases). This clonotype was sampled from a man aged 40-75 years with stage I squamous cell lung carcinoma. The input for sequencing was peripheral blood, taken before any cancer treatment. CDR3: CASSINNRRDEQYF. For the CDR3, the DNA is TGTGCCAGTAGTATTAATAACAGGCGCGACGAGCAGTACTTC.